These 8 T cell receptor beta chains share one sample of origin, sequenced in a study of radiotherapy plus CTLA-4 blockade in lung cancer. The assay was immunoSEQ multiplex PCR, and TCRdb's table has in-frame clones only and misses some. Of 100,000 to 150,000 clones in the sample, 85% to 90% were seen once. Sequenced here: peripheral blood, sampled from a patient treated with radiotherapy plus ipilimumab. All receptors derive from a human donor with non-small cell lung cancer that progressed on radiotherapy plus ipilimumab.

The J gene is TRBJ1-1, the V gene TRBV5-1; perhaps TRBD1 as D (6 bases). V was clipped by 4 bases and J by 5 bases, with 15 bases between them. This CDR3 is 14 amino acids long. Germline assignment: CDR1 SGHRS and CDR2 YFSETQ. CDR3 residues: CASSTTGRATEAFF. Written as DNA, the CDR3 is TGCGCCAGCAGCACCACAGGGCGCGCGACTGAAGCTTTCTTT.

This clone has just one count. The V and J genes are TRBV6-6 and TRBJ2-5; D might be TRBD1 or TRBD2, each matching 5 bases. With the DNA end fitting TRBJ2-7 better, the J assignment may be wrong. The CDR3 spans 10 residues. Germline CDR1 and CDR2: MNHNY and SVGAGI (reference sequence). The CDR3 protein is CASGTGEQYF. In DNA form, the CDR3 reads TGTGCCAGCGGGACCGGCGAGCAGTACTTC.

CDR3 in amino acids: CASSFGQGTSGNTIYF. The DNA of the CDR3 is TGTGCCAGCAGCTTCGGACAGGGGACCTCTGGAAACACCATATATTTT. The rearrangement joins TRBV11-2 to TRBJ1-3; 9 bases agree with TRBD1. Germline V gene data show CDR1 as SGHAT and CDR2 as FQNNGV. Trimming took 3 bases from V and 0 from J; bases not matched to a gene: 3. The CDR3 extends over 16 amino acids.

This chain links TRBV29-1 with TRBJ2-7; the match to TRBD2 covers 11 bases. The germline CDR1 and CDR2 sequences are SQVTM and ANQGSEA. The J segment lost 4 bases and the V segment lost 6 bases, leaving 8 bases of the junction unmatched. The CDR3 runs to 14 residues. This CDR3 is CSVLLAGGSYEQYF. CDR3 nucleotides: TGCAGCGTCCTCCTAGCGGGAGGTTCGTACGAGCAGTACTTC.

This clone came up once. This chain links TRBV7-2 with TRBJ2-1; D is possibly TRBD2 (5 bases). The germline gives CDR1 SGHTA, CDR2 FQGNSA. The ends were cut back, 2 bases at V and 7 bases at J, with 15 bases in the middle. The CDR3 is made up of 15 amino acids. CDR3 sequence reads: CASSLNLAGHNEQFF. The CDR3, as DNA: TGTGCCAGCAGCTTAAATCTTGCGGGCCATAATGAGCAGTTCTTC.

The chain recombines TRBV12-5 with TRBJ2-7; 7 nucleotides line up with TRBD2. Germline trimming cut 7 bases from V and 2 bases from J; bases unmatched to any gene: 5. This CDR3 is 13 amino acids long. Germline CDR1 reads LGHNT; CDR2 reads FRNRAP. The CDR3 protein is CASVLAGTYEQYF. The CDR3 nucleotides are TGTGCTAGTGTGTTAGCGGGTACCTACGAGCAGTACTTC.

The V gene is TRBV11-3, the J gene TRBJ2-5, with D perhaps matching TRBD1 or TRBD2 (6 bases each). The CDR3 totals 16 residues. V was cut by 2 bases and J by 3 bases, with 16 bases left in between. Looked up from germline, CDR1 is SGHNT and CDR2 is YENEEA. CDR3 coding DNA: TGTGCCAGCAGCTTAAAGTGGACTACAGGGAAAGAGACCCAGTACTTC. The encoded protein is CASSLKWTTGKETQYF.

DNA for the CDR3: TGTGCCAGCAGTTGGACCCGGAATCAGCCCCAGCATTTT. Translated, it gives CASSWTRNQPQHF. The J gene is TRBJ1-5, the V gene TRBV6-5, with no clear D. This CDR3 contains 13 residues. Germline V gene sequence: CDR1 MNHEY, CDR2 SVGAGI. Trimming took off 4 bases at V and 4 bases at J, with 8 bases between the two ends.